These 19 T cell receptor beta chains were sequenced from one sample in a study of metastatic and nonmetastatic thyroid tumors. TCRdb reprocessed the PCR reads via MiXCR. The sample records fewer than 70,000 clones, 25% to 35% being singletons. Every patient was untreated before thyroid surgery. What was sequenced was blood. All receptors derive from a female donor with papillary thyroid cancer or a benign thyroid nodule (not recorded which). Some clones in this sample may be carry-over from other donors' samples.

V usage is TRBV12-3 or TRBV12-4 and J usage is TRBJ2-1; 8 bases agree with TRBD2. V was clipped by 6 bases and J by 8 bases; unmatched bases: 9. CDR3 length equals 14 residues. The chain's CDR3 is CASRLPGTRDEQFF. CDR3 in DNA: TGTGCCAGCAGACTACCCGGGACTAGAGATGAGCAGTTCTTC.

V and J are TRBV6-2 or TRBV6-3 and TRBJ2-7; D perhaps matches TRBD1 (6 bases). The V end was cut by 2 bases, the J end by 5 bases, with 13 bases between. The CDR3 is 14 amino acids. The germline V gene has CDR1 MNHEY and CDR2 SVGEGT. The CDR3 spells CASSYMGALNEQYF. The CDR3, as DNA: TGTGCCAGCAGTTACATGGGGGCGCTGAACGAGCAGTACTTC.

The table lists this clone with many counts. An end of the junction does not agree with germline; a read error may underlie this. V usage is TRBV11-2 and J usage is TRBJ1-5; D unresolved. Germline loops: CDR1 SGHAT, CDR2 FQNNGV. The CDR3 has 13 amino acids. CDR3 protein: CASSLFSDQPQHF. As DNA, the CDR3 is TGTGCCAGCAGCTTATTTAGCGATCAGCCCCAGCATTTT.

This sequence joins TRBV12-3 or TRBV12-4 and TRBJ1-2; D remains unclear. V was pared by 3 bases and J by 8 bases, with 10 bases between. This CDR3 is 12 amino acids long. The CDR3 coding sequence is TGTGCCAGCAGTTTTCAACGCGGGGGCTACACCTTC. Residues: CASSFQRGGYTF.

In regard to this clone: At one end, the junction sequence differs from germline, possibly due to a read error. CDR3 in DNA: TGTGCCAGCAGTTCAACGGGCCGGGGAGGTGGCACTGAGGCTTTCTTT. Translated: CASSSTGRGGGTEAFF. The chain recombines TRBV6-1 with TRBJ1-1, with no clear D. The CDR3 covers 16 residues. CDR1 and CDR2 from the germline V gene are MNHNS and SASEGT.

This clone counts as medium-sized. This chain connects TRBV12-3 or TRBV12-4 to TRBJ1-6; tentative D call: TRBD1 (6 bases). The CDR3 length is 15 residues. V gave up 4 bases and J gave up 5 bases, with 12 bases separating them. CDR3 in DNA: TGTGCCAGCAGTTGGGGGCCGATCAATAATTCACCCCTCCACTTT. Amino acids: CASSWGPINNSPLHF.

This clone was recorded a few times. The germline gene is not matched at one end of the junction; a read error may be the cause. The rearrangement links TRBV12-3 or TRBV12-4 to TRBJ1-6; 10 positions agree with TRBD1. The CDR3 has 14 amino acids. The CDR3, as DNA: TGTGCCAGCACCCTGACAGGGGGCGGATCACCACTCCACTTT. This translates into CASTLTGGGSPLHF.

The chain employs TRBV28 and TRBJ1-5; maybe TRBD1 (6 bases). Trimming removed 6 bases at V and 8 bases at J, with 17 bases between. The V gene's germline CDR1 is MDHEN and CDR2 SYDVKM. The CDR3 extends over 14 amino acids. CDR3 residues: CASSLGGGWKPQHF. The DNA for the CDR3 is TGTGCCAGCAGCTTGGGGGGGGGCTGGAAGCCCCAGCATTTT.

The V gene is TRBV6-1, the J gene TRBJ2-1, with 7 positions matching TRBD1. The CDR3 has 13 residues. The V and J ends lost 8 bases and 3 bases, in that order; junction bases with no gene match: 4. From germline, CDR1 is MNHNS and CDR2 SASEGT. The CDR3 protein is CASGGQIYNEQFF. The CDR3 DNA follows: TGTGCCAGCGGGGGACAGATCTACAATGAGCAGTTCTTC.

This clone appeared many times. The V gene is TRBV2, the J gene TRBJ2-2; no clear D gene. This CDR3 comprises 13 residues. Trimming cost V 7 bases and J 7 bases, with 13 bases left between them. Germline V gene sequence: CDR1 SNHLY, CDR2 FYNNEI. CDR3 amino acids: CASTGFTVGELFF. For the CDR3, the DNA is TGTGCCAGCACGGGCTTCACCGTCGGGGAGCTGTTTTTT.

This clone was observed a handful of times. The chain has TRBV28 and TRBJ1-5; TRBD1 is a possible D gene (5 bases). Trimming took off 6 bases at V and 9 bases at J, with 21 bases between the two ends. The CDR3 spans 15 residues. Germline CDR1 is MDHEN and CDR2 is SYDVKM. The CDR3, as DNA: TGTGCCAGCAGACCCTCGGGACCTGCTTTGCCGCCCCAGCATTTT. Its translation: CASRPSGPALPPQHF.

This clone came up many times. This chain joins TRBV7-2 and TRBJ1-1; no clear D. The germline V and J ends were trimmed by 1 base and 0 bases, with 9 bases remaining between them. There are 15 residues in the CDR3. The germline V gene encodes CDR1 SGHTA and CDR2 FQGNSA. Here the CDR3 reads CASSLDVGMNTEAFF. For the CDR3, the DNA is TGTGCCAGCAGCTTAGATGTCGGAATGAACACTGAAGCTTTCTTT.

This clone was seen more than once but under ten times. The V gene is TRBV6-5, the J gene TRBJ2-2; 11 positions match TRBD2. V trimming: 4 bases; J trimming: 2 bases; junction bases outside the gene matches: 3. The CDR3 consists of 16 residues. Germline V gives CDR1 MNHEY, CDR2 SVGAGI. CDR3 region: CASSSLAGGNTGELFF. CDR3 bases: TGTGCCAGCAGTTCTCTAGCGGGGGGCAACACCGGGGAGCTGTTTTTT.

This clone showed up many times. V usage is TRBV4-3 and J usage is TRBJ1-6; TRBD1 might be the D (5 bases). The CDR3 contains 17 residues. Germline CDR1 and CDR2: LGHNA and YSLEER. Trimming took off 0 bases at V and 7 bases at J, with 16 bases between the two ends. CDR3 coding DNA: TGCGCCAGCAGCCAAGATTCTCCCAGGGCGAGCAATTCACCCCTCCACTTT. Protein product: CASSQDSPRASNSPLHF.

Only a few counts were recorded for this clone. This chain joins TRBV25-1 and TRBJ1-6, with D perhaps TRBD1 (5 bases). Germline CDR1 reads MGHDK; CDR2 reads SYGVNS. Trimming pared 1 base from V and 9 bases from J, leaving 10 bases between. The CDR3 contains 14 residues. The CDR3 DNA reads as TGTGCCAGCAGTGAATCCAGGGAGGGTTCACCCCTCCACTTT. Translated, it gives CASSESREGSPLHF.

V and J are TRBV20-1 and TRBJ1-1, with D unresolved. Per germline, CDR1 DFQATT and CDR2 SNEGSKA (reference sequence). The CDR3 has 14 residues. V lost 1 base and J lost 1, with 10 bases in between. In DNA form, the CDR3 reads TGCAGTGCTAGAGTAGTGGCCGGGAACACTGAAGCTTTCTTT. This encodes CSARVVAGNTEAFF.

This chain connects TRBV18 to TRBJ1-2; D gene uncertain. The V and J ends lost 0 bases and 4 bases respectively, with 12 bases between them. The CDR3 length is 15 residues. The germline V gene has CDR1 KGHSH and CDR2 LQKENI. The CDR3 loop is CASSPPNGGGYGYTF. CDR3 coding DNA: TGTGCCAGCTCACCACCAAACGGAGGAGGCTATGGCTACACCTTC.

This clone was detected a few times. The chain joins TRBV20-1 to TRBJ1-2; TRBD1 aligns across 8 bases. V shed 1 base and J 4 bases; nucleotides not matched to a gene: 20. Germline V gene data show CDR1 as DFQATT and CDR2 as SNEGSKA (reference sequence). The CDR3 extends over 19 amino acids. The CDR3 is CSARVIGDRSQGAGYGYTF. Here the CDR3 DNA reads TGCAGTGCTAGAGTTATCGGAGACAGATCCCAGGGGGCAGGCTATGGCTACACCTTC.

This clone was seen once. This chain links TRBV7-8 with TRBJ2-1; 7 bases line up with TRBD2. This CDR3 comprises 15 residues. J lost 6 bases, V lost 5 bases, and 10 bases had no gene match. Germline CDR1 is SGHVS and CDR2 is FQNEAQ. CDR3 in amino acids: CASSPEAGAGNEQFF. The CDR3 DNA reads TGTGCCAGCAGCCCTGAGGCGGGAGCGGGCAATGAGCAGTTCTTC.